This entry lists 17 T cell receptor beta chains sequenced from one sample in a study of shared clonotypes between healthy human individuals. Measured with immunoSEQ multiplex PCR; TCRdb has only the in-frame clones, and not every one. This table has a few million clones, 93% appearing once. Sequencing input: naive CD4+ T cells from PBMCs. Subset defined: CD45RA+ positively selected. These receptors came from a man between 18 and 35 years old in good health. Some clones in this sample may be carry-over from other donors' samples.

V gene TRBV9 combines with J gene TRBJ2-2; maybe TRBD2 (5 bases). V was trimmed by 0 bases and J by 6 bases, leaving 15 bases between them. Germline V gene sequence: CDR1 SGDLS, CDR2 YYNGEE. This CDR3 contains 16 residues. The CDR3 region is CASSVGPRRSAGELFF. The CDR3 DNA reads TGTGCCAGCAGCGTAGGCCCCAGGAGGTCTGCCGGGGAGCTGTTTTTT.

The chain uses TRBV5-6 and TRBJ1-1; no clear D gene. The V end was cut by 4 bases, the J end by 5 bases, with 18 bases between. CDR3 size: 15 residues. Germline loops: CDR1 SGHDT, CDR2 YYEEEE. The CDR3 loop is CASSPRTARGTEAFF. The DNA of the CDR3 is TGTGCCAGCAGCCCTAGGACTGCTCGAGGGACTGAAGCTTTCTTT.

This CDR3 reads CASSSDSSSYNEQFF. In DNA, the CDR3 is TGTGCCAGCAGTTCGGACTCGAGCTCCTACAATGAGCAGTTCTTC. V and J are TRBV7-3 and TRBJ2-1, with D possibly being TRBD2 (5 bases). This CDR3 comprises 15 residues. Germline V gene data show CDR1 as SGHTA and CDR2 as FQGTGA. Trimming stripped 6 bases from V and 0 bases from J, with 12 bases between.

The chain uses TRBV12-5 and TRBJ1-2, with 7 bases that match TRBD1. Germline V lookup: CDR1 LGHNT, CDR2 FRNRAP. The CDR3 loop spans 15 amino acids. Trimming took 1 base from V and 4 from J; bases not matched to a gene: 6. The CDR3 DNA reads TGTGCTAGTGGTTTGGAACCCGGGACAGCCTATGGCTACACCTTC. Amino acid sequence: CASGLEPGTAYGYTF. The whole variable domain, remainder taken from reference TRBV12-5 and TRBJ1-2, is DARVTQTPRHKVTEMGQEVTMRCQPILGHNTVFWYRQTMMQGLELLAYFRNRAPLDDSGMPKDRFSAEMPDATLATLKIQPSEPRDSAVYFCASGLEPGTAYGYTFGSGTRLTVV.

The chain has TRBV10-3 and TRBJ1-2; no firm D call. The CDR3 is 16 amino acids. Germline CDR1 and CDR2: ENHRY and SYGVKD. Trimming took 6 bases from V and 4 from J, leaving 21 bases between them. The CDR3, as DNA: TGTGCCATCAGGTCTACCGCGGGGAGCCTTGGCTATGGCTACACCTTC. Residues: CAIRSTAGSLGYGYTF.

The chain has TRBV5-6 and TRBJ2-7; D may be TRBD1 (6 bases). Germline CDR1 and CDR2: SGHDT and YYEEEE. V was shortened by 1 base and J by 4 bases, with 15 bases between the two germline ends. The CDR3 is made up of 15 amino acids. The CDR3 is CASSLRGILTYEQYF. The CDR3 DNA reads TGTGCCAGCAGCTTGAGGGGGATTCTCACGTACGAGCAGTACTTC.

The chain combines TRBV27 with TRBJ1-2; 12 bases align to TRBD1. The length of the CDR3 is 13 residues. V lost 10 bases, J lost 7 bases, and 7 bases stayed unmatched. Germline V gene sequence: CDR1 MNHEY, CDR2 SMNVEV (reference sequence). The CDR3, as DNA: TGTGCCAAACGGGACAGGGGGCGAAGTGGCTACACCTTC. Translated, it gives CAKRDRGRSGYTF.

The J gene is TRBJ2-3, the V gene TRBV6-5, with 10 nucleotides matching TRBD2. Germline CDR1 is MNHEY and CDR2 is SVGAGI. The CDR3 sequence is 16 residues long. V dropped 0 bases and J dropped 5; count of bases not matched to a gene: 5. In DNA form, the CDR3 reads TGTGCCAGCAGTTACTCGATCGGGACTAGCGTAGATACGCAGTATTTT. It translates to CASSYSIGTSVDTQYF.

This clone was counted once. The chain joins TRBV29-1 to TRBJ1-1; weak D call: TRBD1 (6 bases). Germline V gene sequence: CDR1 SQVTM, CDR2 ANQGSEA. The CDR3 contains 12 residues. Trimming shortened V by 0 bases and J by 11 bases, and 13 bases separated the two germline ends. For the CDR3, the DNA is TGCAGCGTTGAAGACGACAGGCGATGGGCTTTCTTT. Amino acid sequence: CSVEDDRRWAFF.

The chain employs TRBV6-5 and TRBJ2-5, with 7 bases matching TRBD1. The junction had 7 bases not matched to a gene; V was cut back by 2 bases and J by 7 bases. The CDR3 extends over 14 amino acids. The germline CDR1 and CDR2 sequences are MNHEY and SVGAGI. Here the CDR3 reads CASSYGDSSSTQYF. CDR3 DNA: TGTGCCAGCAGTTACGGGGACAGTTCTTCGACCCAGTACTTC.

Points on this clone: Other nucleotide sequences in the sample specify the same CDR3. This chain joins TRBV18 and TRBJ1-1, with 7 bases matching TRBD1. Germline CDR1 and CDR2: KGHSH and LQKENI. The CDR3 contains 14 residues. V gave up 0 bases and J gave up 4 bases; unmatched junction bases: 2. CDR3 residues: CASSPPPGGTEAFF. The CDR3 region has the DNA TGTGCCAGCTCACCACCGCCAGGGGGCACTGAAGCTTTCTTT.

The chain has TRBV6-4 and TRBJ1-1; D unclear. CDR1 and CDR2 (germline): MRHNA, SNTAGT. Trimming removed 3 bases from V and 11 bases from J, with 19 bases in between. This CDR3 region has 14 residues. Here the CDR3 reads CASSEGSPPVWAFF. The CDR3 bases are TGTGCCAGCAGTGAAGGTAGCCCCCCAGTGTGGGCTTTCTTT.

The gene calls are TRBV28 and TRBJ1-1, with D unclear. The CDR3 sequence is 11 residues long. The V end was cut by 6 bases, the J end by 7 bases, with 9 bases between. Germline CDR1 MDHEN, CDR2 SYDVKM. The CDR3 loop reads CASSTPYEAFF. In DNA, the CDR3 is TGTGCCAGCAGCACCCCTTATGAAGCTTTCTTT.

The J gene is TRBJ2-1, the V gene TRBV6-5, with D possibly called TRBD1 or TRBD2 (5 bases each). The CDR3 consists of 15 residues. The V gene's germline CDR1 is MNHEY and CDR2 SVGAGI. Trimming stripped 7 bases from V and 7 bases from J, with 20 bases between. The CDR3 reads CASTQGRVRENEQFF. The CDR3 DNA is TGTGCCAGCACCCAGGGTAGGGTGAGGGAAAATGAGCAGTTCTTC.

CDR3 amino acids: CASRRGQVRTEAFF. CDR3 in DNA: TGTGCCAGCAGGCGGGGACAGGTGCGCACTGAAGCTTTCTTT. The chain combines TRBV6-5 with TRBJ1-1; 8 nucleotides agree with TRBD1. The germline gives CDR1 MNHEY, CDR2 SVGAGI. The CDR3 covers 14 residues. The V gene end was trimmed by 6 bases and the J gene end by 4 bases; junction bases not matched to a gene: 7.

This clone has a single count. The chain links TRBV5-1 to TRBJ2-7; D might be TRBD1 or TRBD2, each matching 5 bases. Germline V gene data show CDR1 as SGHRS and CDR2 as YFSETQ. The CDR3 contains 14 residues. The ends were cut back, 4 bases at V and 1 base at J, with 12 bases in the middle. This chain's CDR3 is CASSEGPHSYEQYF. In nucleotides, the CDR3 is TGCGCCAGCAGCGAGGGACCACATTCCTACGAGCAGTACTTC.

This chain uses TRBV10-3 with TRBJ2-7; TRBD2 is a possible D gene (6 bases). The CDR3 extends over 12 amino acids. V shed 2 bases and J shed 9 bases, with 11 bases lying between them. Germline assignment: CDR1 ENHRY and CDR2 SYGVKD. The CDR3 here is CAISEGRPGQYF. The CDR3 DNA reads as TGTGCCATCAGTGAGGGGAGGCCGGGGCAGTACTTC.